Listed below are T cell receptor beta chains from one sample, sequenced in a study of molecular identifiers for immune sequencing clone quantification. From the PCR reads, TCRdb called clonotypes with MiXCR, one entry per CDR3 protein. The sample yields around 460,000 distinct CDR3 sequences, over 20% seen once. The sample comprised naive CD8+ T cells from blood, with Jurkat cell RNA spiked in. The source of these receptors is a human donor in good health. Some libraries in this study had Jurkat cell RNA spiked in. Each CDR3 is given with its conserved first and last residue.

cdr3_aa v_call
CASGAGGGYEQYF TRBV5-4
CASSPGQLHEQYF TRBV7-6
CASSQDEGSGYEQYF TRBV4-3
CASSQVGEPNSPLHF TRBV14
CASSPLTGYEQYF TRBV5-1
CASSEGGFQETQYF TRBV11-2
CASNEGRYEQYF TRBV28
CASSEGPDKNYGYTF TRBV9
CATSRDPASRREETQYF TRBV15
CASSQGPGAGADTQYF TRBV4-1
CASSSLVVLPRITQNGYTF TRBV13
CASNDGGPAYEQYF TRBV6-2/TRBV6-3
CASSSSTGGVFNEQYF TRBV27
CSALTGADTEAFF TRBV20-1
CASSYAGGTQETQYF TRBV6-5
CASSYSVAGGPHEQYF TRBV6-2/TRBV6-3
CASSQDGLSNYGYTF TRBV4-3
CASSYGGAQAPLAYGYTF TRBV6-5
CASRNTGGYTGANVLTF TRBV27
CASSQDRHDDYGYTF TRBV4-2
CASSQYETGTYEQYF TRBV14
CSARPRTSGTTGELFF TRBV20-1
CASSQDLGGSYNEQFF TRBV14
CASSLYRAGNTEAFF TRBV6-6
CASSPSGITEAFF TRBV14
CASSGTVQETQYF TRBV2
CASRREGRSNEQFF TRBV4-2
CSASHPEASQETQYF TRBV20-1
CASSRGQGADTEAFF TRBV7-9
CASSSISGETQYF TRBV7-9
CASSQERGRATDTQYF TRBV4-1
CASSYNDLTDTQYF TRBV6-2/TRBV6-3
CSVEGGHNYEQYF TRBV29-1
CASSPLNRRTEAFF TRBV13
CASSGTTRSSTGELFF TRBV27
CASSYSKLPRGTDTQYF TRBV6-2/TRBV6-3
CASSQVGGRGGMNTEAFF TRBV4-3
CASSLDGGGAFIGANVLTF TRBV5-4
CASRLNNEQFF TRBV27
CASSLSSGGIGELFF TRBV7-8
CASGTTGGSYNEQFF TRBV18
CASSVGTGGNTIYF TRBV5-8